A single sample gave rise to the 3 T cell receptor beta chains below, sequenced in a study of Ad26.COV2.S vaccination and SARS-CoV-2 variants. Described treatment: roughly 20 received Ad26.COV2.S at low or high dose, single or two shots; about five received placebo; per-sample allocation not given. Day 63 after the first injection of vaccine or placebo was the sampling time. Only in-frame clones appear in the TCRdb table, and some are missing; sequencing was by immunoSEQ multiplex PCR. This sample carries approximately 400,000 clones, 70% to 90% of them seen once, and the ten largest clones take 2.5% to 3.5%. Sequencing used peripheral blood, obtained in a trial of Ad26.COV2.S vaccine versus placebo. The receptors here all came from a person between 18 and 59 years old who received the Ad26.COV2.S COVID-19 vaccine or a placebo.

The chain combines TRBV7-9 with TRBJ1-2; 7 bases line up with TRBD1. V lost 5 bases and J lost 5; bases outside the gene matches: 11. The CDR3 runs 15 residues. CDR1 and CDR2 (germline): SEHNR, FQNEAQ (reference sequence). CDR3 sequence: CASSLAPGQKYGYTF. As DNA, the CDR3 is TGTGCCAGCAGCCTCGCCCCGGGACAGAAATATGGCTACACCTTC. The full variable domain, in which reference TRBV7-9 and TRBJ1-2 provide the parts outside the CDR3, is DTGVSQNPRHKITKRGQNVTFRCDPISEHNRLYWYRQTLGQGPEFLTYFQNEAQLEKSRLLSDRFSAERPKGSFSTLEIQRTEQGDSAMYLCASSLAPGQKYGYTFGSGTRLTVV.

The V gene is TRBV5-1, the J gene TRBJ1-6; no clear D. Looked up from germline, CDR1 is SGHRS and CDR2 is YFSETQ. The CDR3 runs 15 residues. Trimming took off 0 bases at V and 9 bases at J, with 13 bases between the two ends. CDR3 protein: CASSLAMASVSPLHF. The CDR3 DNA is TGCGCCAGCAGCTTGGCCATGGCCTCGGTTTCACCCCTCCACTTT.

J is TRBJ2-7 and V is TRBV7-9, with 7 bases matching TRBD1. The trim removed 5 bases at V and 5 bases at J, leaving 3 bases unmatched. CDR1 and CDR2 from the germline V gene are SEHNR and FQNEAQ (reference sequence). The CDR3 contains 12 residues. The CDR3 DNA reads TGTGCCAGCAGCCCGACAGGGAACGAGCAGTACTTC. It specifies CASSPTGNEQYF. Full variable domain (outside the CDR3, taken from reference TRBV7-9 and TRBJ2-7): DTGVSQNPRHKITKRGQNVTFRCDPISEHNRLYWYRQTLGQGPEFLTYFQNEAQLEKSRLLSDRFSAERPKGSFSTLEIQRTEQGDSAMYLCASSPTGNEQYFGPGTRLTVT.